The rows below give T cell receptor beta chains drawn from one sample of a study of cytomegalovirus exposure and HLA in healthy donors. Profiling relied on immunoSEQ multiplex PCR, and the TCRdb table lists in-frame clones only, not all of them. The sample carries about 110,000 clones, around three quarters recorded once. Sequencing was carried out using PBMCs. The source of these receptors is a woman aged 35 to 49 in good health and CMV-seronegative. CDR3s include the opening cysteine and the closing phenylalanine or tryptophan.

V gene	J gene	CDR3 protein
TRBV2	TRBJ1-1	CASSEQGNTEAFF
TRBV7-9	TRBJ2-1	CASSPELGDEQFF
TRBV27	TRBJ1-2	CASSLYGREDGYTF
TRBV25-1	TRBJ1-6	CASSDSGRSSYNSPLHF
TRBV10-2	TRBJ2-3	CASSEGYRDSYHHTDTQYF
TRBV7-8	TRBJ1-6	CASSPAGSSPLHF
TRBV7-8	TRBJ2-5	CASSARGQGVLQETQYF
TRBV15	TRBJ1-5	CATSRDNGGLGPQHF
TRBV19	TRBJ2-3	CATSGTGDTDTQYF
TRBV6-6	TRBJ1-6	CASSAGTASDSPLHF
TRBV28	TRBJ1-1	CAITLKRGNDEAFF
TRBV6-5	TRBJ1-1	CASSYSAQANTEAFF
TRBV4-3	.	CASSQGGGNYEQYF
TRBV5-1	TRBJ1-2	CASSSDGFGSYGYTF
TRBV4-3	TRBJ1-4	CASSHGDRSNEKLFF
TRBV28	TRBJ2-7	CASTRDRGGEQYF
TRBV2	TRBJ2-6	CARDRGLSGANVLTF
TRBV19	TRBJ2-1	CASSAAGPYNEQFF
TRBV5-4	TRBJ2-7	CASSLRGLAGSYEQYF
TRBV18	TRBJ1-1	CASSLESDRAEAFF
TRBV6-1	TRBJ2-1	CASRPLAGGYNEQFF
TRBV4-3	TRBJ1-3	CASSQARQGSGNTIYF
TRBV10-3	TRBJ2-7	CAINPGRQSYEQYF
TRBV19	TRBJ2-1	CASSVGLDKSSYNEQFF
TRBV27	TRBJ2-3	CASRSAGGHTQYF
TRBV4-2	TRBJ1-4	CASSQDKGGEGFEKLFF
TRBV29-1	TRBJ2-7	CSVEGGTGSYEQYF
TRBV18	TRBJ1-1	CASSPETVGTEAFF
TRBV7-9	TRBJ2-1	CSSSMPGTGFVSEQFF
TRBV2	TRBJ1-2	CASSETTVTNYGYTF
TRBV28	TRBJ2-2	CASSFQQGGAWELFF
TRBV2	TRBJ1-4	CASSVFRGDEKLFF
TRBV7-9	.	CASSPGDSYEQYF
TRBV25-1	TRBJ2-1	CATEGGAGGPLSEQFF
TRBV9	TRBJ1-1	CASSSGRGDDTEAFF
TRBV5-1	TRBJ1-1	CASSLEGADEAFF
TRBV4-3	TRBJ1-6	CASSQEFRGYSPLHF